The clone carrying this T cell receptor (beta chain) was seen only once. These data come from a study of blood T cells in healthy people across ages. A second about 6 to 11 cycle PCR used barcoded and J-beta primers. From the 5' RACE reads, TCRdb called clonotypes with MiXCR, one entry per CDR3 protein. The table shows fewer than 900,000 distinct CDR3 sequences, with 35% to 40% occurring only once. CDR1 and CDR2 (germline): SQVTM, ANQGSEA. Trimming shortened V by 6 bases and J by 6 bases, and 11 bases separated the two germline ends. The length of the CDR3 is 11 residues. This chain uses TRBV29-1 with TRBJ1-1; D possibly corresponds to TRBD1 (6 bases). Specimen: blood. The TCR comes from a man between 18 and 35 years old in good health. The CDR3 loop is CSVDGGSEAFF. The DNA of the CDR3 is TGCAGCGTCGACGGGGGCTCTGAAGCTTTCTTT.